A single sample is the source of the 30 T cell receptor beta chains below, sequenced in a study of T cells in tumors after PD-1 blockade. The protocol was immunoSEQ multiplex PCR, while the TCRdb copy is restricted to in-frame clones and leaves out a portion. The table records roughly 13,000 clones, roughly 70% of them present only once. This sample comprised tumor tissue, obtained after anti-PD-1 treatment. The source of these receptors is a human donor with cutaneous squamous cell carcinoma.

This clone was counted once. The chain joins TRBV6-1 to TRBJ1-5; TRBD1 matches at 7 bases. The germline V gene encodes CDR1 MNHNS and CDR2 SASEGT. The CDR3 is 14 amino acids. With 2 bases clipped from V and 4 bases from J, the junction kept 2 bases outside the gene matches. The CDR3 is CASSESGGNQPQHF. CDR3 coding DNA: TGTGCCAGCAGTGAATCAGGGGGAAATCAGCCCCAGCATTTT.

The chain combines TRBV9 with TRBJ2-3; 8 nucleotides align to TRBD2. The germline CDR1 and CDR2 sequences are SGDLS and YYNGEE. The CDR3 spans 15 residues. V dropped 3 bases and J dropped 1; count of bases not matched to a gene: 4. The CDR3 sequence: CASSADGRGTDTQYF. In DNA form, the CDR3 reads TGTGCCAGCAGCGCCGACGGGAGGGGCACAGATACGCAGTATTTT.

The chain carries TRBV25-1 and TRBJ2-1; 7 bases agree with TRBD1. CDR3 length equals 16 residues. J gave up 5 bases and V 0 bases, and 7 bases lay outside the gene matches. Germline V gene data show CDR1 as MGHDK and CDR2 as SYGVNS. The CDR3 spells CASSEYQRGRDNEQFF. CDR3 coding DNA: TGTGCCAGCAGTGAATATCAGAGGGGGCGCGACAATGAGCAGTTCTTC.

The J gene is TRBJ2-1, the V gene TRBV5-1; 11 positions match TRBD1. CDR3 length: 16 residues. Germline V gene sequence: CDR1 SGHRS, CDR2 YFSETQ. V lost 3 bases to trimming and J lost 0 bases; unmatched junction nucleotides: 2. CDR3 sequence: CASSWGQGGSYNEQFF. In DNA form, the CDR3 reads TGCGCCAGCAGCTGGGGACAGGGGGGCTCCTACAATGAGCAGTTCTTC.

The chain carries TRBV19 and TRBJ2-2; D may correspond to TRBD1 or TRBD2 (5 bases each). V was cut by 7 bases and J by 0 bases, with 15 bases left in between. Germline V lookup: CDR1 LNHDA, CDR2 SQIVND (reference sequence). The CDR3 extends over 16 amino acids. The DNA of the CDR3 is TGTGCCAGTACCCGAAGGGGACCTCCGAACACCGGGGAGCTGTTTTTT. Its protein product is CASTRRGPPNTGELFF.

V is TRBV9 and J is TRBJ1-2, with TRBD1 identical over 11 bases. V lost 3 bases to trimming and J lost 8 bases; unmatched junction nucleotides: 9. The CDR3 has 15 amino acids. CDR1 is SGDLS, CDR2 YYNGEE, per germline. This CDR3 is CASSAVGQGVGGYTF. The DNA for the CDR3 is TGTGCCAGCAGCGCCGTGGGACAGGGGGTCGGAGGCTACACCTTC.

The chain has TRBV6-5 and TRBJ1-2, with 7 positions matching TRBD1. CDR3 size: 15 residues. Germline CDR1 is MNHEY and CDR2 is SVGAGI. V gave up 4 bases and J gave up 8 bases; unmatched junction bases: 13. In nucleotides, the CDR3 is TGTGCCAGCAGTTCGGGACAGAGGGGGATTATAGGCTACACCTTC. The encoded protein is CASSSGQRGIIGYTF.

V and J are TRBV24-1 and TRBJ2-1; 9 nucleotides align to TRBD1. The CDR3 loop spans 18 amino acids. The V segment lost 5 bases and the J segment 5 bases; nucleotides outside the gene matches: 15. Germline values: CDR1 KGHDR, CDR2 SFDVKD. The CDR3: CATSGGGRTGAVDNEQFF. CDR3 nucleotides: TGTGCCACCAGTGGGGGAGGGCGGACAGGGGCCGTTGACAATGAGCAGTTCTTC.

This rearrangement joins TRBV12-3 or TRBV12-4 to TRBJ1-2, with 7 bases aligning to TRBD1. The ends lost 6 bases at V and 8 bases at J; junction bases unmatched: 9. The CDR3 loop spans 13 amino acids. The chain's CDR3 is CASRLQGDWGYTF. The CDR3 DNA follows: TGTGCCAGCAGGTTGCAGGGGGATTGGGGCTACACCTTC.

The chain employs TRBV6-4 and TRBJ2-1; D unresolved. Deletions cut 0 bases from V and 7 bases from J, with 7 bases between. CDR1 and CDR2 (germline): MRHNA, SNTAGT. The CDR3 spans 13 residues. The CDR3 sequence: CASSDSSLNEQFF. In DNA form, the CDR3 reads TGTGCCAGCAGTGACTCGTCCTTAAATGAGCAGTTCTTC.

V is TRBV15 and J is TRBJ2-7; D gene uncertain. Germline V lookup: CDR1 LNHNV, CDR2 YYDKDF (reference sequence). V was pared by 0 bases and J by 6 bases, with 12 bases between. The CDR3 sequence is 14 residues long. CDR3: CATSRESDSGEQYF. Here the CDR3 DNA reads TGTGCCACCAGCAGAGAGTCTGATTCCGGCGAGCAGTACTTC.

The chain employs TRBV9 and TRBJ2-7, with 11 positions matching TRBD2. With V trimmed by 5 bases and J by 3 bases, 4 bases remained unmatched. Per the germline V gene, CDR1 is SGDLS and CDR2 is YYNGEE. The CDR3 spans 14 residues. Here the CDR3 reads CASSYTSGGYEQYF. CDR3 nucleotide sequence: TGTGCCAGCAGTTATACTAGCGGGGGCTACGAGCAGTACTTC. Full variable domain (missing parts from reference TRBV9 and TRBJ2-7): DSGVTQTPKHLITATGQRVTLRCSPRSGDLSVYWYQQSLDQGLQFLIQYYNGEERAKGNILERFSAQQFPDLHSELNLSSLELGDSALYFCASSYTSGGYEQYFGPGTRLTVT.

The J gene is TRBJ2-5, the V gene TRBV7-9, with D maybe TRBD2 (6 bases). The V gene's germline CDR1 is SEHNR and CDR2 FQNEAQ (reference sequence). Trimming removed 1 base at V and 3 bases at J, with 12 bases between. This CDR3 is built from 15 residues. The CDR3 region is CASSLGASAKETQYF. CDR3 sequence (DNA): TGTGCCAGCAGCTTAGGGGCTAGCGCAAAAGAGACCCAGTACTTC.

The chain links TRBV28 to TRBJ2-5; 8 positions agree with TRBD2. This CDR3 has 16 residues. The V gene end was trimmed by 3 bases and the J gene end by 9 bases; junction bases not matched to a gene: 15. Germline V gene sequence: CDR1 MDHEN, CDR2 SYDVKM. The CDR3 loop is CASSFFQRERSKAQYF. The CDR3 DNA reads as TGTGCCAGCAGTTTCTTCCAGCGGGAGCGCTCTAAGGCCCAGTACTTC. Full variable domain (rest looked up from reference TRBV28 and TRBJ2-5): DVKVTQSSRYLVKRTGEKVFLECVQDMDHENMFWYRQDPGLGLRLIYFSYDVKMKEKGDIPEGYSVSREKKERFSLILESASTNQTSMYLCASSFFQRERSKAQYFGPGTRLLVL.

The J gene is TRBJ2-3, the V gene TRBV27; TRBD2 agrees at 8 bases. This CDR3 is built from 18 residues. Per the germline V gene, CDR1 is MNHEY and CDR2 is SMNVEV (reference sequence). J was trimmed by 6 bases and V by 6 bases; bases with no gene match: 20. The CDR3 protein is CASSRKPLVAGLRDTQYF. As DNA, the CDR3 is TGTGCCAGCAGCCGAAAGCCCCTGGTAGCGGGATTGAGGGATACGCAGTATTTT.

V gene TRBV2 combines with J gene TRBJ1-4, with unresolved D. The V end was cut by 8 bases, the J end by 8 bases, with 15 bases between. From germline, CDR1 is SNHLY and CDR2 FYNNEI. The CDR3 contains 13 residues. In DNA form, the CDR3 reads TGTGCCAGCCGCAAAGAATACGGAGAAAAACTGTTTTTT. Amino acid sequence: CASRKEYGEKLFF.

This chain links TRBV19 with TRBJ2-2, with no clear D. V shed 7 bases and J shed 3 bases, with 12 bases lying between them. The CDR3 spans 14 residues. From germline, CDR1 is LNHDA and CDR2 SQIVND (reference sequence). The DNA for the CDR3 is TGTGCCAGTACGCTCAGCTCTTACACCGGGGAGCTGTTTTTT. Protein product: CASTLSSYTGELFF.

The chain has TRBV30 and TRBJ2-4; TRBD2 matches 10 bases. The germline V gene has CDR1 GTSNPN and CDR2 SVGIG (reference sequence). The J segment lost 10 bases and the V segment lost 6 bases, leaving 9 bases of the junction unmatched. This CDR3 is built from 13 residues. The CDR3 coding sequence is TGTGCCTGCTGGAGCGGGGGGGCCTGGATTCAGTACTTC. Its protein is CACWSGGAWIQYF.

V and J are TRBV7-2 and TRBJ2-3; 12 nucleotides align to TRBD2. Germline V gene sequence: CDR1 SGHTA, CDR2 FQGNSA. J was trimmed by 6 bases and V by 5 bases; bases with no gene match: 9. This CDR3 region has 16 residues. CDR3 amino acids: CASSTTTSGSADTQYF. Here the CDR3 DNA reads TGTGCCAGCAGCACCACGACTAGCGGGAGCGCGGATACGCAGTATTTT.

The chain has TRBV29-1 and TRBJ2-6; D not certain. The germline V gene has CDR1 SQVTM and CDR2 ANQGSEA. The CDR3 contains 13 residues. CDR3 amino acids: CKGPSSGANVLTF. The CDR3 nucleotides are TGCAAAGGCCCCTCGAGTGGGGCCAACGTCCTGACTTTC.

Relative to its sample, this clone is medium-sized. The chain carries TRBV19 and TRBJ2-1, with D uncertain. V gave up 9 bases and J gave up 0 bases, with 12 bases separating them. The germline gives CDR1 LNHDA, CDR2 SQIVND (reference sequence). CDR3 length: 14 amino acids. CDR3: CASQPLGSYNEQFF. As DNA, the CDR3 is TGTGCCAGCCAGCCCCTGGGCTCCTACAATGAGCAGTTCTTC.

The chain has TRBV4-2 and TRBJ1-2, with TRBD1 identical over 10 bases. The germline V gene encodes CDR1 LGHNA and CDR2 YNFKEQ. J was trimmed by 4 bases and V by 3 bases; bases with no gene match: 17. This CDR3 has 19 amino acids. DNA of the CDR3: TGTGCCAGCAGCCAGGCGGGGACAGGGGTGTTTCGAGGGGGCTATGGCTACACCTTC. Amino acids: CASSQAGTGVFRGGYGYTF.

Written as DNA, the CDR3 is TGTGCCAGCAGCCAAGGACGGTTTTATGGCTACACCTTC. Translation: CASSQGRFYGYTF. The chain combines TRBV3-1 (or the pseudogene TRBV3-2) with TRBJ1-2, with D uncertain. The CDR3 consists of 13 residues. V lost 1 base and J lost 5, with 8 bases in between. Germline CDR1 and CDR2: LGHDT and YNNKEL (reference sequence).

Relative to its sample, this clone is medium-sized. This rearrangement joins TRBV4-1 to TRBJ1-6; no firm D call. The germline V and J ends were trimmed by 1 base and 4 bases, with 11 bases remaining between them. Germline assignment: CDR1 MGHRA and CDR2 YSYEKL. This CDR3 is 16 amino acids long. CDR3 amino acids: CASSQVGGNYNSPLHF. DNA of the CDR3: TGCGCCAGCAGCCAAGTAGGAGGGAATTATAATTCACCCCTCCACTTT.

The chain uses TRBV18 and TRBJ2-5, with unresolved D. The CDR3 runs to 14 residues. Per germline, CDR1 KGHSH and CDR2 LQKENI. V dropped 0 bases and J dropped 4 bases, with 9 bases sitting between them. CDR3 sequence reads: CASSPPAGLETQYF. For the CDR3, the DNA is TGTGCCAGCTCACCACCGGCTGGGTTAGAGACCCAGTACTTC.

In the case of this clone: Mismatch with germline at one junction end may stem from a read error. Here the CDR3 DNA reads TGCGCCAGGAGCTTGGGACAGGGAAACACCGGGGAGCTGTTTTTT. It encodes CARSLGQGNTGELFF. The chain is built from TRBV5-1 and TRBJ2-2; 9 bases align to TRBD1. The CDR3 has 15 residues. Germline V gene data show CDR1 as SGHRS and CDR2 as YFSETQ.

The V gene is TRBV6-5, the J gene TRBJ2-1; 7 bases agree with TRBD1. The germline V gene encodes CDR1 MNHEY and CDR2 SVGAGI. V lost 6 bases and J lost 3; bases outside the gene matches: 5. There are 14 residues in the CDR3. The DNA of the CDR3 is TGTGCCAGCAGCCGGGACAGCCTCTACAATGAGCAGTTCTTC. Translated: CASSRDSLYNEQFF.

The CDR3, as DNA: TGTGCCAGCAGCGTAGACAGGTATAATGAAAAACTGTTTTTT. This translates into CASSVDRYNEKLFF. The chain joins TRBV9 to TRBJ1-4; D might be TRBD1 (5 bases). The germline V gene encodes CDR1 SGDLS and CDR2 YYNGEE. The CDR3 runs to 14 residues. The germline V and J ends were trimmed by 0 bases and 4 bases, with 7 bases remaining between them.

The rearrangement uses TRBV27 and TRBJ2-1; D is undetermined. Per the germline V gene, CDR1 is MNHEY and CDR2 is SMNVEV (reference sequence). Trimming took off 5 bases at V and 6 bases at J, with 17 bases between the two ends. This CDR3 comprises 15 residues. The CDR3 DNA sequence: TGTGCCAGCAGTGGCCCCCCGGGCCTCGGCAATGAGCAGTTCTTC. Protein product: CASSGPPGLGNEQFF.

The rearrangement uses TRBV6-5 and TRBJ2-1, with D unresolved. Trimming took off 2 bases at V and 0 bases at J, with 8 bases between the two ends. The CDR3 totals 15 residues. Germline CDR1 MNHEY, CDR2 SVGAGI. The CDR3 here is CASSYHPSSYNEQFF. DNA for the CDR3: TGTGCCAGCAGTTACCACCCAAGCTCCTACAATGAGCAGTTCTTC.